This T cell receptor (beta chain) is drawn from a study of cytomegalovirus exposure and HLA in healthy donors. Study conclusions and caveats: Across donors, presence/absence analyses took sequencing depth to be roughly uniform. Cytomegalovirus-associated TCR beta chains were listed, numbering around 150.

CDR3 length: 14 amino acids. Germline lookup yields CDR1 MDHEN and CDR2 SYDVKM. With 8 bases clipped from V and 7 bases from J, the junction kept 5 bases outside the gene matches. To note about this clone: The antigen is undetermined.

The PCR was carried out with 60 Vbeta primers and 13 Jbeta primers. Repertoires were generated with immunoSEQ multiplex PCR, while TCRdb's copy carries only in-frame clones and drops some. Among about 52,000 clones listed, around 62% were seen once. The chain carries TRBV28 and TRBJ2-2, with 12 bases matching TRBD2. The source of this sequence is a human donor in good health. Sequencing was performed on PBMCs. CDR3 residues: CASASGGEGGELFF. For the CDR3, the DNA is TGTGCCAGCGCTAGCGGGGGGGAAGGCGGGGAGCTGTTTTTT.